These 5 T cell receptor beta chains originate from one sample sequenced in a study of blood T cells in healthy people across ages. A sample-barcoded 5' primer and a J-beta primer mix were used in a second PCR of roughly 7 to 11 cycles. MiXCR, run by TCRdb on the 5' RACE reads, gives a single entry per CDR3 protein. The sample includes 750,000 or so distinct CDR3 sequences, about 25% seen only once; the top ten take 9% to 9.5%. The same specimen was also included in a second study, on T cells of mothers and their children.

The sequenced sample was blood. The receptors here all came from a boy between 10 and 17 years old in good health.

The V gene is TRBV9, the J gene TRBJ2-5; a possible D gene is TRBD2 (5 bases). The J call is in doubt because the DNA end fits TRBJ2-1 better. There are 15 residues in the CDR3. Per the germline V gene, CDR1 is SGDLS and CDR2 is YYNGEE. CDR3 in DNA: TGTGCCAGCAGCCCGGACTCCCGCGCCTACAATGAGCAGTTCTTC. It specifies CASSPDSRAYNEQFF.

This clonotype is a singleton in its sample. This rearrangement joins TRBV12-3 or TRBV12-4 to TRBJ1-2, with 7 nucleotides matching TRBD1. Unmatched junction bases numbered 5, after V lost 6 bases and J lost 4 bases. The CDR3 has 13 residues. Here the CDR3 reads CASSRDSLYGYTF. The CDR3 bases are TGTGCCAGCAGCCGGGACAGCCTCTATGGCTACACCTTC.

This chain joins TRBV6-1 and TRBJ1-1; unclear D gene. There are 13 residues in the CDR3. The germline V gene has CDR1 MNHNS and CDR2 SASEGT. Between the trimmed V and J ends, which lost 7 bases and 4 bases, there was a span of 13 bases. The CDR3 coding sequence is TGTGCCAGCACGACGTGGGCAGGCACTGAAGCTTTCTTT. Protein: CASTTWAGTEAFF.

The CDR3 sequence: CATSDPGAGANVLTF. The DNA of the CDR3 is TGTGCCACCAGTGATCCTGGGGCTGGGGCCAACGTCCTGACTTTC. The V call is TRBV24-1, the J call TRBJ2-6; D unclear. The CDR3 has 15 amino acids. Germline CDR1 and CDR2: KGHDR and SFDVKD. Deletions cut 3 bases from V and 2 bases from J, with 7 bases between.

This clonotype was recorded a few times. The rearrangement uses TRBV2 and TRBJ2-4; 9 positions match TRBD2. With V trimmed by 4 bases and J by 13 bases, 5 bases remained unmatched. This CDR3 region has 12 residues. Germline loops: CDR1 SNHLY, CDR2 FYNNEI. The CDR3 DNA follows: TGTGCCAGCAGTGTAGCGCGGGAGGGACAGTACTTC. Translation gives CASSVAREGQYF.